The clone carrying this T cell receptor (beta chain) was picked up a small number of times. Its antigen is unidentified. Treatment given: treatment-naive control, cytoreductive nephrectomy. TCRdb's table, derived via immunoSEQ multiplex PCR, lists solely in-frame clones and lacks some. The repertoire holds about 16,000 clones, roughly 60% seen once, with 9.7% in the top ten. The sample is drawn from a study of radiation and T cells in renal cell carcinoma. Study results and caveats: Only small tumor regions of 0.8 to 1 g were sampled.

V lost 2 bases to trimming and J lost 6 bases; unmatched junction nucleotides: 11. This CDR3 has 17 amino acids. Germline values: CDR1 SGHKS, CDR2 YYEKEE (reference sequence). The V and J genes are TRBV5-5 and TRBJ1-5; 10 nucleotides agree with TRBD1. This clonotype was obtained from a man aged 40-49 years with renal cell carcinoma. Sequencing was performed on tumor tissue, taken from a patient whose treatment was nephrectomy without radiotherapy. CDR3 in amino acids: CASSLGALGTGVQPQHF. The CDR3, as DNA: TGTGCCAGCAGCTTAGGGGCCCTTGGGACAGGGGTTCAGCCCCAGCATTTT.